Below are 15 T cell receptor beta chains sequenced from a single sample in a study of blood T cell repertoires in COVID-19. Sequenced by immunoSEQ multiplex PCR; TCRdb stores in-frame clones only, minus some. This table has some 180,000 clones, around 90% appearing once. The sequencing sample was made of peripheral blood. The receptor set was obtained from a man in his fifties with acute or convalescent COVID-19.

The chain combines TRBV5-6 with TRBJ2-5; 8 bases map to TRBD1. CDR1 and CDR2 (germline): SGHDT, YYEEEE. This CDR3 region has 16 residues. The V and J ends lost 4 bases and 1 base, in that order; junction bases with no gene match: 9. The CDR3 here is CASSPRRTGPQETQYF. As DNA, the CDR3 is TGTGCCAGCAGCCCGAGGAGGACAGGGCCCCAAGAGACCCAGTACTTC.

The J gene is TRBJ2-3, the V gene TRBV9; TRBD1 matches 8 bases. Germline CDR1 is SGDLS and CDR2 is YYNGEE. Trimming cost V 2 bases and J 4 bases; bases outside gene matches: 3. This CDR3 has 14 residues. CDR3 amino acids: CASSVTGVPDTQYF. The CDR3 DNA reads as TGTGCCAGCAGCGTGACAGGGGTACCAGATACGCAGTATTTT.

V and J are TRBV2 and TRBJ1-5; 9 nucleotides line up with TRBD1. Germline V gene sequence: CDR1 SNHLY, CDR2 FYNNEI. The ends lost 7 bases at V and 9 bases at J; junction bases unmatched: 13. The CDR3 is 15 residues long. The CDR3 coding sequence is TGTGCCAGCACCGACGGGACAGGGAACAGGGGGCCCCAGCATTTT. Translating it yields CASTDGTGNRGPQHF.

This chain links TRBV28 with TRBJ2-1; TRBD1 might be the D (6 bases). Germline V gives CDR1 MDHEN, CDR2 SYDVKM. The CDR3 spans 14 residues. V was trimmed by 7 bases and J by 6 bases, leaving 16 bases between them. The CDR3 DNA follows: TGTGCCAGCAAGCTAGAAACAGGGACCAATGAGCAGTTCTTC. Its protein is CASKLETGTNEQFF. The full variable domain, rest sourced from reference TRBV28 and TRBJ2-1, is DVKVTQSSRYLVKRTGEKVFLECVQDMDHENMFWYRQDPGLGLRLIYFSYDVKMKEKGDIPEGYSVSREKKERFSLILESASTNQTSMYLCASKLETGTNEQFFGPGTRLTVL.

V is TRBV6-4 and J is TRBJ2-1; 10 bases agree with TRBD2. Germline values: CDR1 MRHNA, CDR2 SNTAGT. V was pared by 4 bases and J by 1 base, with 4 bases of the junction left unmatched. The CDR3 consists of 16 residues. The CDR3 DNA sequence: TGTGCCAGCAGTGGAACTAGCGGGATATCCTACAATGAGCAGTTCTTC. It yields the protein CASSGTSGISYNEQFF.

This chain joins TRBV27 and TRBJ1-5; 10 bases align to TRBD1. V gave up 7 bases and J gave up 6 bases; unmatched junction bases: 3. The length of the CDR3 is 13 residues. Germline CDR1 reads MNHEY; CDR2 reads SMNVEV (reference sequence). The CDR3 is CASKTGGGQPQHF. Written as DNA, the CDR3 is TGTGCCAGCAAGACAGGGGGCGGTCAGCCCCAGCATTTT.

This chain joins TRBV30 and TRBJ2-3, with 8 bases aligning to TRBD1. This CDR3 comprises 14 residues. Germline V gene data show CDR1 as GTSNPN and CDR2 as SVGIG (reference sequence). J was trimmed by 6 bases and V by 0 bases; bases with no gene match: 5. Written as DNA, the CDR3 is TGTGCCTGGAGTGTAACGGCAGGGGGCGATACGCAGTATTTT. Its translation is CAWSVTAGGDTQYF.

V and J are TRBV28 and TRBJ1-2; 8 bases map to TRBD1. V shed 5 bases and J 4 bases; nucleotides not matched to a gene: 3. Per germline, CDR1 MDHEN and CDR2 SYDVKM. CDR3 length: 13 residues. CDR3 loop: CASSRDRGYGYTF. CDR3 DNA: TGTGCCAGCAGTAGAGACAGGGGCTATGGCTACACCTTC.

The chain carries TRBV5-1 and TRBJ2-3; 7 positions match TRBD1. This CDR3 is 15 amino acids long. Trimming cost V 4 bases and J 0 bases; bases outside gene matches: 5. Germline CDR1 is SGHRS and CDR2 is YFSETQ. Here the CDR3 reads CASSPQGQSTDTQYF. CDR3 in DNA: TGCGCCAGCAGCCCTCAGGGACAGAGCACAGATACGCAGTATTTT.

This chain connects TRBV28 to TRBJ2-3; TRBD2 agrees at 10 bases. Germline CDR1 and CDR2: MDHEN and SYDVKM. CDR3 length equals 14 residues. After removal of 4 bases from V and 6 bases from J, the junction contained 4 bases not matched to a gene. DNA of the CDR3: TGTGCCAGCAGTTCGACGGGACTAGCGGATACGCAGTATTTT. The encoded protein is CASSSTGLADTQYF.

The rearrangement links TRBV5-5 to TRBJ1-2; 8 bases are shared with TRBD1. Germline lookup yields CDR1 SGHKS and CDR2 YYEKEE (reference sequence). Trimming at V came to 2 bases and at J to 2 bases, leaving 2 bases not matched to a gene. This CDR3 region has 14 residues. This CDR3 reads CASSLQGGNYGYTF. In nucleotides, the CDR3 is TGTGCCAGCAGCTTACAGGGGGGCAACTATGGCTACACCTTC.

The V call is TRBV18, the J call TRBJ1-2, with 12 bases lining up with TRBD1. After removal of 4 bases from V and 6 bases from J, the junction contained 9 bases not matched to a gene. Germline CDR1 reads KGHSH; CDR2 reads LQKENI. This CDR3 has 16 residues. The CDR3 sequence: CASSQTGQGARNGYTF. In nucleotides, the CDR3 is TGTGCCAGCTCACAGACGGGACAGGGGGCGCGGAATGGCTACACCTTC.

This clone came up once. This chain links TRBV5-1 with TRBJ2-1; 12 bases are shared with TRBD1. Per germline, CDR1 SGHRS and CDR2 YFSETQ. The CDR3 covers 16 residues. J was trimmed by 3 bases and V by 3 bases; bases with no gene match: 4. The CDR3 DNA reads as TGCGCCAGCAGCTGGGGACAGGGGGCGGGCTACAATGAGCAGTTCTTC. Translation: CASSWGQGAGYNEQFF. Using reference TRBV5-1 and TRBJ2-1 for the parts outside the CDR3, the full variable domain is KAGVTQTPRYLIKTRGQQVTLSCSPISGHRSVSWYQQTPGQGLQFLFEYFSETQRNKGNFPGRFSGRQFSNSRSEMNVSTLELGDSALYLCASSWGQGAGYNEQFFGPGTRLTVL.

J is TRBJ2-2 and V is TRBV4-2; 7 bases fit TRBD1. V lost 0 bases, J lost 6 bases, and 10 bases stayed unmatched. This CDR3 has 17 amino acids. The germline V gene encodes CDR1 LGHNA and CDR2 YNFKEQ. The CDR3 reads CASSQDPGTGASGELFF. Written as DNA, the CDR3 is TGTGCCAGCAGCCAAGATCCTGGCACAGGGGCATCCGGGGAGCTGTTTTTT.

The chain combines TRBV7-6 with TRBJ2-5, with 8 positions matching TRBD2. Germline V gene data show CDR1 as SGHVS and CDR2 as FNYEAQ. The junction had 5 bases not matched to a gene; V was cut back by 2 bases and J by 0 bases. CDR3 length: 16 amino acids. The CDR3 loop reads CASSLRAGGNQETQYF. The CDR3 nucleotides read TGTGCCAGCAGCTTACGCGCGGGGGGAAACCAAGAGACCCAGTACTTC. Filled out from reference TRBV7-6 and TRBJ2-5, the complete variable domain reads GAGVSQSPRYKVTKRGQDVALRCDPISGHVSLYWYRQALGQGPEFLTYFNYEAQQDKSGLPNDRFSAERPEGSISTLTIQRTEQRDSAMYRCASSLRAGGNQETQYFGPGTRLLVL.